This passage covers 25 T cell receptor beta chains from one sample sequenced in a study of blood T cell repertoires in COVID-19. The method was immunoSEQ multiplex PCR; TCRdb's version includes in-frame clones alone and lacks a portion of them. The sample records more than 45,000 clones, around 85% being singletons. Sequencing was done on a sample of peripheral blood. The receptor source for this set is a human donor in a cohort sampled during active COVID-19.

This clone was seen once. This chain links TRBV5-1 with TRBJ2-3; TRBD2 is a possible D gene (5 bases). Trimming took 0 bases from V and 1 from J, leaving 6 bases between them. The CDR3 loop spans 14 amino acids. From germline, CDR1 is SGHRS and CDR2 YFSETQ. CDR3 in DNA: TGCGCCAGCAGCTTGGCCGGGGGCACAGATACGCAGTATTTT. As protein: CASSLAGGTDTQYF.

The chain couples TRBV6-4 to TRBJ1-3, with TRBD1 identical over 9 bases. The CDR3 consists of 15 residues. The germline gives CDR1 MRHNA, CDR2 SNTAGT. Germline trimming cut 6 bases from V and 0 bases from J; bases unmatched to any gene: 3. This chain's CDR3 is CASSRTGDSGNTIYF. In DNA form, the CDR3 reads TGTGCCAGCAGCCGGACAGGGGACTCTGGAAACACCATATATTTT.

The rearrangement joins TRBV2 to TRBJ1-1; TRBD1 matches 10 bases. The CDR3 totals 15 residues. Germline CDR1 and CDR2: SNHLY and FYNNEI. The V and J ends lost 2 bases and 4 bases, in that order; junction bases with no gene match: 4. The CDR3 DNA sequence: TGTGCCAGCAGTGAAAGGGACAGGGGACCCACTGAAGCTTTCTTT. This sequence encodes CASSERDRGPTEAFF. The entire variable domain, with the rest obtained from reference TRBV2 and TRBJ1-1, is as follows: EPEVTQTPSHQVTQMGQEVILRCVPISNHLYFYWYRQILGQKVEFLVSFYNNEISEKSEIFDDQFSVERPDGSNFTLKIRSTKLEDSAMYFCASSERDRGPTEAFFGQGTRLTVV.

The V gene is TRBV5-1, the J gene TRBJ2-7; 7 nucleotides agree with TRBD1. CDR1 and CDR2 (germline): SGHRS, YFSETQ. The ends lost 0 bases at V and 2 bases at J; junction bases unmatched: 5. The CDR3 consists of 15 residues. The CDR3 loop reads CASSLGGQPPYEQYF. CDR3 DNA sequence: TGCGCCAGCAGCTTGGGGGGACAGCCGCCCTACGAGCAGTACTTC.

This clone was picked up one time. The V gene is TRBV7-8, the J gene TRBJ2-5; 10 bases are a match to TRBD2. Germline V lookup: CDR1 SGHVS, CDR2 FQNEAQ. The CDR3 contains 15 residues. J lost 3 bases, V lost 5 bases, and 6 bases had no gene match. This chain's CDR3 is CASSPEGLAEETQYF. The CDR3 nucleotides are TGTGCCAGCAGCCCCGAAGGACTAGCGGAAGAGACCCAGTACTTC.

The chain couples TRBV30 to TRBJ1-4; D is unclear. CDR1 and CDR2 (germline): GTSNPN, SVGIG (reference sequence). Trimming removed 5 bases at V and 8 bases at J, with 6 bases between. The CDR3 totals 10 residues. The CDR3 nucleotides read TGTGCCTGGGGGGAGGAAAAACTGTTTTTT. It yields the protein CAWGEEKLFF.

The rearrangement uses TRBV10-3 and TRBJ2-7; 9 positions agree with TRBD2. This CDR3 contains 15 residues. In germline, CDR1 is ENHRY, CDR2 SYGVKD. Trimming took 4 bases from V and 0 from J; bases not matched to a gene: 4. The CDR3 here is CAISVAGAVSYEQYF. Here the CDR3 DNA reads TGTGCCATCAGTGTAGCGGGGGCCGTCTCCTACGAGCAGTACTTC.

The J gene is TRBJ1-2, the V gene TRBV2; TRBD1 aligns across 8 bases. Germline V gene sequence: CDR1 SNHLY, CDR2 FYNNEI. V shed 3 bases and J 5 bases; nucleotides not matched to a gene: 2. CDR3 length equals 13 residues. The CDR3 nucleotides read TGTGCCAGCAGTGACGGACAGGGATATGGCTACACCTTC. This codes for CASSDGQGYGYTF.

J is TRBJ2-7 and V is TRBV6-5; D is possibly TRBD1 (6 bases). This CDR3 is 14 amino acids long. Germline values: CDR1 MNHEY, CDR2 SVGAGI. V was shortened by 6 bases and J by 4 bases, with 16 bases between the two germline ends. The CDR3 DNA is TGTGCCAGCAGATGGGGGCTGTCGTCTTACGAGCAGTACTTC. Protein sequence: CASRWGLSSYEQYF.

The genes are TRBV28 and TRBJ2-5; TRBD1 matches 8 bases. With 4 bases clipped from V and 5 bases from J, the junction kept 12 bases outside the gene matches. The CDR3 length is 16 residues. In germline, CDR1 is MDHEN, CDR2 SYDVKM. The CDR3 is CASSSRDRHRSETQYF. In DNA, the CDR3 is TGTGCCAGCAGTTCCCGGGACAGGCACCGTTCGGAGACCCAGTACTTC.

This clone was detected many times. The V gene is TRBV6-2 or TRBV6-3, the J gene TRBJ2-3; tentatively, D is TRBD2 (6 bases). The germline V gene encodes CDR1 MNHEY and CDR2 SVGEGT. Trimming cost V 4 bases and J 0 bases, with 14 bases left between them. The CDR3 loop spans 16 amino acids. The CDR3 DNA reads TGTGCCAGCAGTTTAACAGCGGGCGCTAGCACAGATACGCAGTATTTT. Encoded protein: CASSLTAGASTDTQYF.

V and J are TRBV2 and TRBJ1-1; no firm D call. Trimming stripped 3 bases from V and 0 bases from J, with 5 bases between. Germline V gene data show CDR1 as SNHLY and CDR2 as FYNNEI. The CDR3 is 13 amino acids. In DNA, the CDR3 is TGTGCCAGCAGTGAGTGGCTGAACACTGAAGCTTTCTTT. Translation gives CASSEWLNTEAFF. Full variable domain (rest looked up from reference TRBV2 and TRBJ1-1): EPEVTQTPSHQVTQMGQEVILRCVPISNHLYFYWYRQILGQKVEFLVSFYNNEISEKSEIFDDQFSVERPDGSNFTLKIRSTKLEDSAMYFCASSEWLNTEAFFGQGTRLTVV.

The CDR3 protein is CASSLTLTGRQYF. CDR3 nucleotides: TGTGCCAGCAGCTTAACGTTAACAGGCCGGCAGTACTTC. The chain has TRBV7-3 and TRBJ2-7, with D perhaps matching TRBD1 (5 bases). CDR3 length equals 13 residues. Between the trimmed V and J ends, which lost 0 bases and 9 bases, there was a span of 12 bases. Germline CDR1 SGHTA, CDR2 FQGTGA.

The chain recombines TRBV2 with TRBJ2-7, with a weak D call TRBD1 (5 bases). From germline, CDR1 is SNHLY and CDR2 FYNNEI. Trimming cost V 4 bases and J 3 bases, with 13 bases left between them. The CDR3 totals 14 residues. CDR3 nucleotides: TGTGCCAGCAGTGTAAAAGGGGCATTCTACGAGCAGTACTTC. Translating it yields CASSVKGAFYEQYF.

By share, this clone counts as medium-sized (0.01 to 0.1%). The rearrangement joins TRBV6-4 to TRBJ2-1; 7 nucleotides match TRBD2. This CDR3 region has 14 residues. CDR1 and CDR2 (germline): MRHNA, SNTAGT. The trim removed 4 bases at V and 7 bases at J, leaving 7 bases unmatched. CDR3: CASSASGERNEQFF. The CDR3 DNA follows: TGTGCCAGCAGTGCCAGCGGGGAGAGGAATGAGCAGTTCTTC.

The J gene is TRBJ1-3, the V gene TRBV9, with a weak D call TRBD1 (5 bases). The CDR3 is 15 amino acids. The ends were cut back, 4 bases at V and 4 bases at J, with 15 bases in the middle. The germline V gene has CDR1 SGDLS and CDR2 YYNGEE. The CDR3 reads CASSPLEGLGNTIYF. CDR3 DNA: TGTGCCAGCAGCCCCCTGGAGGGGCTCGGAAACACCATATATTTT.

The chain links TRBV7-8 to TRBJ2-2, with D tentatively TRBD1 (6 bases). The V end was cut by 4 bases, the J end by 4 bases, with 16 bases between. The germline V gene has CDR1 SGHVS and CDR2 FQNEAQ. There are 16 residues in the CDR3. DNA for the CDR3: TGTGCCAGCAGCTCCCGCAGGGGAAGGGTCACCGGGGAGCTGTTTTTT. This translates into CASSSRRGRVTGELFF.

The CDR3 nucleotides read TGTGCCAGCAGCGAAAAGGACATCCGGGCGGTTACGCAGTATTTT. Encoded protein: CASSEKDIRAVTQYF. The chain employs TRBV9 and TRBJ2-3; TRBD1 is a possible D gene (5 bases). CDR3 length equals 15 residues. The ends were cut back, 3 bases at V and 8 bases at J, with 19 bases in the middle. CDR1 is SGDLS, CDR2 YYNGEE, per germline.

J is TRBJ2-3 and V is TRBV5-1, with D possibly being TRBD1 (5 bases). Between the trimmed V and J ends, which lost 2 bases and 2 bases, there was a span of 12 bases. CDR3 length equals 15 residues. Germline V CDR1 and CDR2: SGHRS, YFSETQ. The CDR3 DNA reads TGCGCCAGCAGCTTCAGGGTAGGGAACACAGATACGCAGTATTTT. Amino acids: CASSFRVGNTDTQYF.

The V and J genes are TRBV29-1 and TRBJ1-4, with D perhaps TRBD1 (6 bases). The germline V gene has CDR1 SQVTM and CDR2 ANQGSEA. V lost 4 bases, J lost 8 bases, and 8 bases lay in between. CDR3 size: 11 residues. The CDR3 DNA sequence: TGCAGCGTTGCAACAGGGGAAAAACTGTTTTTT. Amino acids: CSVATGEKLFF.

This clone occurred a few times. The rearrangement links TRBV19 to TRBJ1-5, with 8 bases matching TRBD1. Germline loops: CDR1 LNHDA, CDR2 SQIVND (reference sequence). V dropped 4 bases and J dropped 6; count of bases not matched to a gene: 11. The CDR3 is 16 amino acids. The CDR3 sequence: CASSTTWTGSSQPQHF. Here the CDR3 DNA reads TGTGCCAGTAGTACCACCTGGACAGGGTCGAGTCAGCCCCAGCATTTT.

The CDR3: CSASEGAGEQFF. Written as DNA, the CDR3 is TGCAGTGCTAGTGAAGGTGCGGGTGAGCAGTTCTTC. The chain carries TRBV20-1 and TRBJ2-1; D possibly corresponds to TRBD2 (5 bases). This CDR3 spans 12 amino acids. Germline CDR1 is DFQATT and CDR2 is SNEGSKA (reference sequence). Trimming left V 3 bases short and J 9 bases short, with 12 bases between.

This clone came up once. The chain has TRBV21-1 and TRBJ2-7; whether TRBD2, the table's D call, matches the DNA was not checked. TRBV21-1 is a pseudogene segment. The CDR3 spans 18 residues. The CDR3 is CASSKSRGKATSSYEQYF. The CDR3 nucleotides are TGTGCCAGCAGCAAATCCCGGGGGAAAGCGACGAGCTCCTACGAGCAGTACTTC.

The chain carries TRBV2 and TRBJ2-3, with TRBD2 matching over 9 bases. Trimming at V came to 6 bases and at J to 2 bases, leaving 9 bases not matched to a gene. The CDR3 totals 16 residues. Germline values: CDR1 SNHLY, CDR2 FYNNEI. As DNA, the CDR3 is TGTGCCAGCAGCGCGCTAGCGGGGACCCACACAGATACGCAGTATTTT. The encoded protein is CASSALAGTHTDTQYF.

The chain is built from TRBV11-2 and TRBJ2-1; D is perhaps TRBD2 (5 bases). V was clipped by 0 bases and J by 5 bases, with 8 bases between them. Germline V lookup: CDR1 SGHAT, CDR2 FQNNGV. The CDR3 consists of 14 residues. The CDR3: CASSLELAHNEQFF. CDR3 bases: TGTGCCAGCAGCTTAGAGCTAGCTCACAATGAGCAGTTCTTC.